This passage covers 11 T cell receptor beta chains from one sample sequenced in a study of T cell changes during pregnancy in multiple sclerosis. Clones were sequenced by immunoSEQ multiplex PCR, and TCRdb holds only the in-frame ones, with some missing. In the table there are tens of thousands of clones, just over 90% of which are singletons. Sequencing used CD8+ T cells from peripheral blood mononuclear cells, obtained in the first trimester of pregnancy. The receptors stem from a female donor with multiple sclerosis, enrolled in a pregnancy study.

V gene TRBV28 combines with J gene TRBJ2-7, with a weak D call TRBD1 (6 bases). This CDR3 is 14 amino acids long. Germline-derived CDR1 and CDR2 are MDHEN and SYDVKM. V was cut by 6 bases and J by 3 bases, with 15 bases left in between. DNA of the CDR3: TGTGCCAGCAGCCAGGGGATATTCGGCTACGAGCAGTACTTC. Translation gives CASSQGIFGYEQYF. The full variable domain, with the rest looked up from reference TRBV28 and TRBJ2-7, is DVKVTQSSRYLVKRTGEKVFLECVQDMDHENMFWYRQDPGLGLRLIYFSYDVKMKEKGDIPEGYSVSREKKERFSLILESASTNQTSMYLCASSQGIFGYEQYFGPGTRLTVT.

The genes are TRBV4-3 and TRBJ2-7; a weak D match, TRBD2 (5 bases). The germline CDR1 and CDR2 sequences are LGHNA and YSLEER. The V end was cut by 4 bases, the J end by 3 bases, with 19 bases between. The CDR3 loop spans 16 amino acids. Here the CDR3 reads CASSPSLGGGDYEQYF. CDR3 DNA: TGCGCCAGCAGCCCCTCACTCGGAGGCGGAGACTACGAGCAGTACTTC.

A few counts support this clone. The CDR3 region has the DNA TGTGCCAGTAGTATGACTGATAGCAATCAGCCCCAGCATTTT. As protein: CASSMTDSNQPQHF. The gene calls are TRBV19 and TRBJ1-5; D remains unclear. V lost 3 bases and J lost 0, with 6 bases in between. CDR1 is LNHDA and CDR2 is SQIVND in the germline V gene (reference sequence). The CDR3 has 14 residues.

This chain links TRBV27 with TRBJ2-3, with 10 bases matching TRBD2. This CDR3 comprises 17 residues. V shed 11 bases and J 0 bases; nucleotides not matched to a gene: 14. Per germline, CDR1 MNHEY and CDR2 SMNVEV (reference sequence). CDR3: CASLRLAGDVSTDTQYF. CDR3 DNA: TGTGCCTCTCTCCGGCTAGCGGGAGATGTTAGCACAGATACGCAGTATTTT.

This chain joins TRBV7-2 and TRBJ1-1, with 9 bases lining up with TRBD1. This CDR3 comprises 15 residues. Germline V CDR1 and CDR2: SGHTA, FQGNSA. V lost 4 bases, J lost 3 bases, and 6 bases stayed unmatched. The CDR3 bases are TGTGCCAGCAGCTACATGACAGGGGGACACACTGAAGCTTTCTTT. Translation: CASSYMTGGHTEAFF.

The CDR3 sequence is CASSPGLADYYEQYF. The CDR3 DNA follows: TGTGCCAGCAGCCCGGGACTAGCGGACTACTACGAGCAGTACTTC. This chain joins TRBV7-8 and TRBJ2-7; TRBD2 agrees at 11 bases. Per the germline V gene, CDR1 is SGHVS and CDR2 is FQNEAQ. The CDR3 sequence is 15 residues long. V lost 5 bases to trimming and J lost 3 bases; unmatched junction nucleotides: 6.

The V call is TRBV5-5, the J call TRBJ2-2; possible D gene TRBD2, 5 bases. Per germline, CDR1 SGHKS and CDR2 YYEKEE (reference sequence). The V and J ends lost 5 bases and 1 base respectively, with 12 bases between them. This CDR3 is built from 15 residues. The CDR3 here is CASRWSGGNTGELFF. DNA for the CDR3: TGTGCCAGCAGATGGAGCGGAGGGAACACCGGGGAGCTGTTTTTT.

The chain employs TRBV27 and TRBJ2-3, with D unclear. Trimming pared 8 bases from V and 1 base from J, leaving 13 bases between. The CDR3 consists of 14 residues. The V gene's germline CDR1 is MNHEY and CDR2 SMNVEV (reference sequence). The CDR3: CASSPEIGTDTQYF. As DNA, the CDR3 is TGTGCCAGCTCCCCTGAGATCGGCACAGATACGCAGTATTTT.

This chain links TRBV27 with TRBJ2-1; D not certain. V was pared by 3 bases and J by 8 bases, with 11 bases between. The CDR3 totals 13 residues. CDR1 is MNHEY, CDR2 SMNVEV, per germline (reference sequence). CDR3 protein: CASSFWLADEQFF. For the CDR3, the DNA is TGTGCCAGCAGTTTTTGGTTAGCCGATGAGCAGTTCTTC.

This clone appeared once. The chain has TRBV27 and TRBJ2-2, with D possibly TRBD1 on 5 matching bases. The V end was cut by 5 bases, the J end by 0 bases, with 10 bases between. Germline assignment: CDR1 MNHEY and CDR2 SMNVEV (reference sequence). This CDR3 is built from 15 residues. Here the CDR3 reads CASSGRTSNTGELFF. The CDR3 coding sequence is TGTGCCAGCAGTGGCCGGACATCGAACACCGGGGAGCTGTTTTTT.

The V and J genes are TRBV4-2 and TRBJ1-2; D gene unclear. CDR3 length: 15 amino acids. The V and J ends lost 0 bases and 4 bases respectively, with 12 bases between them. Germline V CDR1 and CDR2: LGHNA, YNFKEQ. The CDR3 nucleotides read TGTGCCAGCAGCCAAGAAGGCGGCGATCCCTATGGCTACACCTTC. Translation gives CASSQEGGDPYGYTF.